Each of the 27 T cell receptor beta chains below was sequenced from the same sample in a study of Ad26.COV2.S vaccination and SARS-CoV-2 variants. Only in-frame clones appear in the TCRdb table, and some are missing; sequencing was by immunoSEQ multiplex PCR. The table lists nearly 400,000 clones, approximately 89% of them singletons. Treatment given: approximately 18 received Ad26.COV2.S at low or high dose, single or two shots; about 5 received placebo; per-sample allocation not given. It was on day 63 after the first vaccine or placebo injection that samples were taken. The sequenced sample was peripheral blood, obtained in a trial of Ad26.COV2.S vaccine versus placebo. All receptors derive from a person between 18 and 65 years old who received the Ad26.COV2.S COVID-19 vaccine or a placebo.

CDR3 protein: CASSYSPGGDYGYTF. The CDR3, as DNA: TGTGCCAGCAGTTACTCGCCAGGGGGGGACTATGGCTACACCTTC. The V and J genes are TRBV6-5 and TRBJ1-2; 7 bases map to TRBD1. Per the germline V gene, CDR1 is MNHEY and CDR2 is SVGAGI. The J segment lost 3 bases and the V segment lost 0 bases, leaving 4 bases of the junction unmatched. The length of the CDR3 is 15 residues.

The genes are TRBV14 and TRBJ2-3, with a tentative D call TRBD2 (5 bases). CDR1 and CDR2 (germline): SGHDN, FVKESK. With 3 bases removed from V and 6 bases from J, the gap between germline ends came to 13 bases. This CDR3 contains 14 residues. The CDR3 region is CASSQRARADTQYF. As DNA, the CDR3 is TGTGCCAGCAGCCAGAGGGCGCGGGCCGATACGCAGTATTTT.

CDR3 DNA: TGTGCCAGTAGTACTGGGACTAGCGGGAGTGTGGGCTACGAGCAGTACTTC. It yields the protein CASSTGTSGSVGYEQYF. The chain uses TRBV19 and TRBJ2-7, with 14 bases fitting TRBD2. The germline CDR1 and CDR2 sequences are LNHDA and SQIVND (reference sequence). The CDR3 runs 17 residues. V lost 4 bases and J lost 3; bases outside the gene matches: 8. Together with reference TRBV19 and TRBJ2-7, the CDR3 gives the full variable domain: DGGITQSPKYLFRKEGQNVTLSCEQNLNHDAMYWYRQDPGQGLRLIYYSQIVNDFQKGDIAEGYSVSREKKESFPLTVTSAQKNPTAFYLCASSTGTSGSVGYEQYFGPGTRLTVT.

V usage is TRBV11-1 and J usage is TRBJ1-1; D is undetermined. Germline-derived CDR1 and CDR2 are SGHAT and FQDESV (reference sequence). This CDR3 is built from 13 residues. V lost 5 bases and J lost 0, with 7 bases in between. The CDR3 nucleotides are TGTGCCAGCAGCCCCTTCATGAACACTGAAGCTTTCTTT. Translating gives CASSPFMNTEAFF.

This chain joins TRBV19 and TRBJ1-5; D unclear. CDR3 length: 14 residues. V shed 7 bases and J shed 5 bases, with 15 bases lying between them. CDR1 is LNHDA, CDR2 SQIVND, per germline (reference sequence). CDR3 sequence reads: CASTLLGLDQPQHF. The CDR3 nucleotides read TGTGCCAGTACCCTTCTGGGCTTAGATCAGCCCCAGCATTTT. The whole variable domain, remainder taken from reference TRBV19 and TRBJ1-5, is DGGITQSPKYLFRKEGQNVTLSCEQNLNHDAMYWYRQDPGQGLRLIYYSQIVNDFQKGDIAEGYSVSREKKESFPLTVTSAQKNPTAFYLCASTLLGLDQPQHFGDGTRLSIL.

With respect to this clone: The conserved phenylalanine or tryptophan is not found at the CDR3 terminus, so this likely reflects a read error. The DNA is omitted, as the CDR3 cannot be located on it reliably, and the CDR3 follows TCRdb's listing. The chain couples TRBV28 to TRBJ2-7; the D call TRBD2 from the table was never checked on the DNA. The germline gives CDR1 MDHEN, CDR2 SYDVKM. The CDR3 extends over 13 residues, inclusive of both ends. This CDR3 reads CASSLTRDGISLI.

The CDR3 reads CASSQEASGREKLFF. The CDR3 DNA sequence: TGTGCCAGCAGCCAAGAAGCCTCCGGTAGGGAAAAACTGTTTTTT. The chain employs TRBV4-2 and TRBJ1-4; D remains ambiguous. V gave up 0 bases and J gave up 8 bases, with 13 bases separating them. The CDR3 is 15 amino acids. In germline, CDR1 is LGHNA, CDR2 YNFKEQ.

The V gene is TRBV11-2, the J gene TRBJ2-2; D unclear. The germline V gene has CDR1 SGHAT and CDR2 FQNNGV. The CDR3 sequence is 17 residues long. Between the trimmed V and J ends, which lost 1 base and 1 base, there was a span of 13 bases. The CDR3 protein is CASSLVVPLMNTGELFF. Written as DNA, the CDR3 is TGTGCCAGCAGCTTAGTAGTACCCCTTATGAACACCGGGGAGCTGTTTTTT.

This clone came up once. The CDR3: CASSAGARSFF. In nucleotides, the CDR3 is TGTGCCAGTAGTGCTGGGGCGCGTAGTTTCTTT. The J gene is TRBJ1-1, the V gene TRBV19; D might be TRBD1 (5 bases). The CDR3 sequence is 11 residues long. Trimming took 5 bases from V and 13 from J, leaving 14 bases between them. The V gene's germline CDR1 is LNHDA and CDR2 SQIVND (reference sequence).

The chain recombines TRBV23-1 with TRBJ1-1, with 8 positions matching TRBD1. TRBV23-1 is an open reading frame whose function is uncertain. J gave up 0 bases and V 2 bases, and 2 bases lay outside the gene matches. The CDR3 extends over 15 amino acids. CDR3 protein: CASSQADRVNTEAFF. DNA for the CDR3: TGCGCCAGCAGTCAAGCGGACAGGGTGAACACTGAAGCTTTCTTT.

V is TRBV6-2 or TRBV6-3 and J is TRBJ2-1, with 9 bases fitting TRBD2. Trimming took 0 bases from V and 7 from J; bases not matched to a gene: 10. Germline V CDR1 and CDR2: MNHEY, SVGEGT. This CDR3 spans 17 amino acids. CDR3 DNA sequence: TGTGCCAGCAGTTACTCGATGCGGCTAGCGGGGATAAATGAGCAGTTCTTC. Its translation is CASSYSMRLAGINEQFF.

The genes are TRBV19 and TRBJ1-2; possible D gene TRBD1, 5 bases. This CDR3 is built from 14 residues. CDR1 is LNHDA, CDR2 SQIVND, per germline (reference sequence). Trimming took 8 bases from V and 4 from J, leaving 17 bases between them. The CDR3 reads CASWWAGKSYGYTF. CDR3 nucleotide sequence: TGTGCCAGTTGGTGGGCAGGGAAAAGCTATGGCTACACCTTC.

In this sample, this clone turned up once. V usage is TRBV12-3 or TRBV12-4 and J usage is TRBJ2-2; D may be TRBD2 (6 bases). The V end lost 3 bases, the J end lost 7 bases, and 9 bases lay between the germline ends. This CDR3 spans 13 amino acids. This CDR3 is CASSFLGGGELFF. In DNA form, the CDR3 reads TGTGCCAGCAGTTTTCTGGGAGGCGGGGAGCTGTTTTTT.

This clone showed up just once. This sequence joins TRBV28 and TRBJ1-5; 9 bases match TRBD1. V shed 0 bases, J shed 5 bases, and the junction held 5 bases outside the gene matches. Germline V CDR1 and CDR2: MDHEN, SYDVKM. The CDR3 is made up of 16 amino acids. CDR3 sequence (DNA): TGTGCCAGCAGTTTATGGTCGGGACAGGGCCATCAGCCCCAGCATTTT. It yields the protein CASSLWSGQGHQPQHF.

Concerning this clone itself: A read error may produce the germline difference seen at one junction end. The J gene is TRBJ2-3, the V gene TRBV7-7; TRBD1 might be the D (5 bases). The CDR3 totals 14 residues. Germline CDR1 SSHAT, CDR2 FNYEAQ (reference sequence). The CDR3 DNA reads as TGTGCTAGCAGCTTAAAGGGGATAACAGATACGCAGTATTTT. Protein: CASSLKGITDTQYF.

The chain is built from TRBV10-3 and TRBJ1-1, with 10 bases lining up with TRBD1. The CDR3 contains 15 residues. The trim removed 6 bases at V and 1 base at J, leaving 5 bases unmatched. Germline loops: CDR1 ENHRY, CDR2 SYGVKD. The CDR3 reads CAIRTGGAGNTEAFF. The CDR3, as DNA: TGTGCCATCAGGACAGGGGGCGCGGGGAACACTGAAGCTTTCTTT.

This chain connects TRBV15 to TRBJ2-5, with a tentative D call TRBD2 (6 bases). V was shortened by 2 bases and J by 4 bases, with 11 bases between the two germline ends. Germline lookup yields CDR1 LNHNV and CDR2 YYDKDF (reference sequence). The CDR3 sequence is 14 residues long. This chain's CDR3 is CATSRTGVGETQYF. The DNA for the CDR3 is TGTGCCACCAGCAGAACGGGAGTAGGAGAGACCCAGTACTTC. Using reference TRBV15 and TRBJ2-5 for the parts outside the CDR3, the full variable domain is DAMVIQNPRYQVTQFGKPVTLSCSQTLNHNVMYWYQQKSSQAPKLLFHYYDKDFNNEADTPDNFQSRRPNTSFCFLDIRSPGLGDTAMYLCATSRTGVGETQYFGPGTRLLVL.

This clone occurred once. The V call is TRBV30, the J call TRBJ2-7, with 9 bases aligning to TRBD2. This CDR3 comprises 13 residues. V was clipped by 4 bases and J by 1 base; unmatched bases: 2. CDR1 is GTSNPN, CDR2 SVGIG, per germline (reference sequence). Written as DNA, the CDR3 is TGTGCCTGGACTAGCGGGATTTCCTACGAGCAGTACTTC. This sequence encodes CAWTSGISYEQYF. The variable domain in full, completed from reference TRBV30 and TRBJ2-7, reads SQTIHQWPATLVQPVGSPLSLECTVEGTSNPNLYWYRQAAGRGLQLLFYSVGIGQISSEVPQNLSASRPQDRQFILSSKKLLLSDSGFYLCAWTSGISYEQYFGPGTRLTVT.

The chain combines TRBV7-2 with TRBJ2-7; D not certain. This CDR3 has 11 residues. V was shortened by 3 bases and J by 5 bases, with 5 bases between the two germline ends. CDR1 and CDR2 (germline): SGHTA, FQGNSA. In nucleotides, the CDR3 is TGTGCCAGCAGCTTCAACCACGAGCAGTACTTC. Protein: CASSFNHEQYF.

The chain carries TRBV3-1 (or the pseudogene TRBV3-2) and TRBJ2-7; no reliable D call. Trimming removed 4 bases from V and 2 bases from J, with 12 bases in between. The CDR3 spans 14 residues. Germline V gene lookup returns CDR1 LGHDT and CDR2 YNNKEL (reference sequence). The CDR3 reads CASSRSVLPYEQYF. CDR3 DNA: TGTGCCAGCAGCCGGAGCGTCCTCCCCTACGAGCAGTACTTC.

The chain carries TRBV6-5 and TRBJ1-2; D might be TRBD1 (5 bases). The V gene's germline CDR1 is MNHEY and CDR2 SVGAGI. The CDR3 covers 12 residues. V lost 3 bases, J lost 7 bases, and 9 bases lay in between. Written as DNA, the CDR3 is TGTGCCAGCAGTTATAGCCAGGGTGGCTACACCTTC. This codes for CASSYSQGGYTF.

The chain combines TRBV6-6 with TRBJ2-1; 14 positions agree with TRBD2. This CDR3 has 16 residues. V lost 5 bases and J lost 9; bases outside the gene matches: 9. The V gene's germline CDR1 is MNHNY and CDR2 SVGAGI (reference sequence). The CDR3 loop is CASSRGTSGSTSEQFF. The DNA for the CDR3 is TGTGCCAGCAGTAGGGGGACTAGCGGGAGTACGAGTGAGCAGTTCTTC.

CDR3 bases: TGTGCCAGCAGTTTAACTAGACAGGGTGGAGAGACCCAGTACTTC. Translating gives CASSLTRQGGETQYF. This rearrangement joins TRBV27 to TRBJ2-5; 7 bases line up with TRBD1. V lost 2 bases, J lost 4 bases, and 7 bases stayed unmatched. The CDR3 totals 15 residues. Looked up from germline, CDR1 is MNHEY and CDR2 is SMNVEV (reference sequence).

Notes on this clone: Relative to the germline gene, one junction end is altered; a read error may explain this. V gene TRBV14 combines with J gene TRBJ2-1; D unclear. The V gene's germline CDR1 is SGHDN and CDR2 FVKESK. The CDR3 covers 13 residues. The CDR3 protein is CASSHIPYNEQFF. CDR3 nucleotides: TGTGCCAGCAGCCATATCCCCTACAATGAACAGTTCTTC.

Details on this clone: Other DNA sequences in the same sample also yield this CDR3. In DNA form, the CDR3 reads TGCGCCAGCAGCTTGGGGGCGGGAGGAAGAGAGACCCAGTACTTC. Protein sequence: CASSLGAGGRETQYF. This rearrangement joins TRBV5-1 to TRBJ2-5; 8 bases match TRBD2. The V gene end was trimmed by 0 bases and the J gene end by 4 bases; junction bases not matched to a gene: 5. The CDR3 consists of 15 residues. Per germline, CDR1 SGHRS and CDR2 YFSETQ. The entire variable domain, with the rest obtained from reference TRBV5-1 and TRBJ2-5, is as follows: KAGVTQTPRYLIKTRGQQVTLSCSPISGHRSVSWYQQTPGQGLQFLFEYFSETQRNKGNFPGRFSGRQFSNSRSEMNVSTLELGDSALYLCASSLGAGGRETQYFGPGTRLLVL.

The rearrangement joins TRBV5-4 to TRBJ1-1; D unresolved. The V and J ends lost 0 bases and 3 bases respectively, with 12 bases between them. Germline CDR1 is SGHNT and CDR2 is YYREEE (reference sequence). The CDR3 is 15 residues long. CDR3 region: CASSLEQSADTEAFF. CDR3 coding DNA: TGTGCCAGCAGCTTGGAACAGTCGGCGGACACTGAAGCTTTCTTT. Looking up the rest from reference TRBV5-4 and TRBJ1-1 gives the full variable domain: ETGVTQSPTHLIKTRGQQVTLRCSSQSGHNTVSWYQQALGQGPQFIFQYYREEENGRGNFPPRFSGLQFPNYSSELNVNALELDDSALYLCASSLEQSADTEAFFGQGTRLTVV.

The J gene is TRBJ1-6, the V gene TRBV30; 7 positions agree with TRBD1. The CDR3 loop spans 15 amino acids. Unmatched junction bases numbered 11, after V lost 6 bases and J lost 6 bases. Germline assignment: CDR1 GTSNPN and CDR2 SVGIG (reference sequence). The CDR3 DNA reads TGTGCCTGCACCACCAGGGGACAGACTAATTCACCCCTCCACTTT. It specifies CACTTRGQTNSPLHF.